These 18 T cell receptor beta chains were all obtained from the same sample, sequenced in a study of T cells in Graves' hyperthyroidism and ophthalmopathy. RNA transcripts gave rise to amplified TCR beta CDR3 regions. Primed by the HTBI set, a first-round RT-PCR was run on the TCR CDR3. MiXCR, applied by TCRdb to the multiplex PCR reads, yields one record per CDR3 protein. The sample yields 220,000 or so distinct CDR3 sequences, roughly 15% seen once. The material sequenced was blood. The receptor set was obtained from a woman aged 18 to 35 with Graves' ophthalmopathy.

The chain links TRBV5-8 to TRBJ2-5; 11 bases are a match to TRBD1. This CDR3 region has 15 residues. The V and J ends lost 9 bases and 1 base, in that order; junction bases with no gene match: 8. The germline CDR1 and CDR2 sequences are SGHTS and YDEGEE. CDR3 coding DNA: TGTGCCACAAACTCCGGGACAGGGGGCCAAGAGACCCAGTACTTC. The encoded protein is CATNSGTGGQETQYF.

This clonotype was counted only a few times. The chain carries TRBV27 and TRBJ2-1, with D tentatively TRBD1 (5 bases). The CDR3 loop spans 16 amino acids. V lost 5 bases and J 5 bases, leaving 19 bases between the germline ends. Germline V gene lookup returns CDR1 MNHEY and CDR2 SMNVEV (reference sequence). Here the CDR3 DNA reads TGTGCCAGCAGTCCGTGGCCCGGTGGGGCACACAATGAGCAGTTCTTC. The encoded protein is CASSPWPGGAHNEQFF.

At least ten counts were recorded for this clonotype. The chain recombines TRBV10-1 with TRBJ2-5; TRBD2 aligns across 7 bases. J gave up 2 bases and V 4 bases, and 1 base lay outside the gene matches. The CDR3 is 13 residues long. The V gene's germline CDR1 is WNHNN and CDR2 SYGVQD (reference sequence). The CDR3: CASSGGLQETQYF. In DNA form, the CDR3 reads TGCGCCAGCAGTGGGGGACTACAAGAGACCCAGTACTTC.

This clonotype appeared many times. The rearrangement joins TRBV2 to TRBJ1-2; D is ambiguous. The CDR3 has 16 amino acids. Trimming cost V 0 bases and J 5 bases, with 16 bases left between them. Germline V gene sequence: CDR1 SNHLY, CDR2 FYNNEI. CDR3 sequence (DNA): TGTGCCAGCAGTGAAGCGGGCCCGAGTAGATATTATGGCTACACCTTC. Its protein is CASSEAGPSRYYGYTF.

The genes are TRBV7-3 and TRBJ2-1; 14 bases are a match to TRBD2. In germline, CDR1 is SGHTA, CDR2 FQGTGA. Losses at the gene ends were 6 bases for V and 8 bases for J; bases not matched to a gene: 6. The CDR3 spans 15 residues. The CDR3 protein is CASRPGLAGVHEQFF. The CDR3 bases are TGTGCCAGCAGGCCGGGACTAGCGGGAGTACATGAGCAGTTCTTC.

This clonotype has ten or more counts. The V and J genes are TRBV7-9 and TRBJ1-4; weak D call: TRBD1 (6 bases). Germline CDR1 SEHNR, CDR2 FQNEAQ (reference sequence). This CDR3 is built from 15 residues. V lost 1 base, J lost 7 bases, and 13 bases lay in between. The CDR3 sequence is CASSLGVGAGEKLFF. The DNA for the CDR3 is TGTGCCAGCAGCTTAGGAGTGGGGGCTGGTGAAAAACTGTTTTTT.

This clonotype was detected many times. Here the CDR3 reads CASSLGRRGAVSYNEQFF. CDR3 sequence (DNA): TGTGCCAGCAGCTTAGGGAGGCGGGGCGCCGTATCCTACAATGAGCAGTTCTTC. The chain employs TRBV7-8 and TRBJ2-1; weak D call: TRBD2 (6 bases). The CDR3 loop spans 18 amino acids. Germline assignment: CDR1 SGHVS and CDR2 FQNEAQ. Trimming left V 1 base short and J 1 base short, with 17 bases between. Based on the CDR3 plus reference TRBV7-8 and TRBJ2-1, the full variable domain is GAGVSQSPRYKVAKRGQDVALRCDPISGHVSLFWYQQALGQGPEFLTYFQNEAQLDKSGLPSDRFFAERPEGSVSTLKIQRTQQEDSAVYLCASSLGRRGAVSYNEQFFGPGTRLTVL.

There are many counts of this clonotype. This rearrangement joins TRBV6-1 to TRBJ1-1, with TRBD1 matching 9 bases. Losses at the gene ends were 7 bases for V and 3 bases for J; bases not matched to a gene: 9. Looked up from germline, CDR1 is MNHNS and CDR2 is SASEGT. This CDR3 has 15 residues. CDR3 residues: CASTYKGQGHTEAFF. The DNA of the CDR3 is TGTGCCAGCACTTATAAGGGACAGGGCCACACTGAAGCTTTCTTT.

This clonotype was detected ten times or more. The chain is built from TRBV11-3 and TRBJ1-4; tentatively, D is TRBD1 (5 bases). This CDR3 comprises 13 residues. V gave up 8 bases and J gave up 4 bases, with 11 bases separating them. Germline CDR1 is SGHNT and CDR2 is YENEEA. The CDR3 DNA reads as TGTGCCAGCCAACGGGACCGTAATGAAAAACTGTTTTTT. Its translation: CASQRDRNEKLFF.

The table lists this clonotype with many counts. V usage is TRBV7-8 and J usage is TRBJ2-1, with 13 bases lining up with TRBD2. V was clipped by 8 bases and J by 6 bases; unmatched bases: 4. This CDR3 has 14 amino acids. In germline, CDR1 is SGHVS, CDR2 FQNEAQ. CDR3 sequence: CASSTSGRINEQFF. The CDR3 region has the DNA TGTGCCAGCTCGACTAGCGGGAGGATCAATGAGCAGTTCTTC.

In its sample, this clonotype was seen a few times. Relative to the germline gene, one junction end is altered; a read error may explain this. The chain combines TRBV3-1 with TRBJ2-2; 9 nucleotides agree with TRBD1. The germline V gene encodes CDR1 LGHDT and CDR2 YNNKEL (reference sequence). This CDR3 spans 18 amino acids. CDR3 protein: CASSQDFVTGGNTGELLF. CDR3 bases: TGTGCCAGCAGCCAAGACTTCGTGACAGGGGGGAACACCGGGGAGCTGCTTTTT.

This clonotype showed up just a few times. The chain carries TRBV19 and TRBJ2-3; TRBD2 aligns across 9 bases. With V trimmed by 2 bases and J by 3 bases, 12 bases remained unmatched. Germline CDR1 LNHDA, CDR2 SQIVND (reference sequence). The CDR3 contains 18 residues. The CDR3 loop reads CASSISTYTTSGTDTQYF. The CDR3, as DNA: TGTGCCAGTAGTATATCCACGTACACAACTAGCGGGACAGATACGCAGTATTTT.

This clonotype was seen at least ten times. The CDR3 here is CASSRTLGNTQYF. CDR3 nucleotide sequence: TGTGCCAGCAGCAGAACGCTAGGCAATACGCAGTATTTT. The chain is built from TRBV11-3 and TRBJ2-3; D gene ambiguous. The germline gives CDR1 SGHNT, CDR2 YENEEA. The CDR3 has 13 amino acids. V lost 5 bases to trimming and J lost 7 bases, with 13 bases between them. The full variable domain, in which reference TRBV11-3 and TRBJ2-3 provide the parts outside the CDR3, is EAGVVQSPRYKIIEKKQPVAFWCNPISGHNTLYWYLQNLGQGPELLIRYENEEAVDDSQLPKDRFSAERLKGVDSTLKIQPAELGDSAVYLCASSRTLGNTQYFGPGTRLTVL.

This clonotype was detected many times. The chain couples TRBV20-1 to TRBJ1-1; no firm D call. Germline V CDR1 and CDR2: DFQATT, SNEGSKA (reference sequence). V shed 6 bases and J shed 5 bases, with 13 bases lying between them. This CDR3 region has 12 residues. The CDR3 is CSAVKVQTEAFF. CDR3 in DNA: TGCAGTGCGGTTAAGGTACAGACTGAAGCTTTCTTT.

V is TRBV14 and J is TRBJ1-1; weak D call: TRBD1 (5 bases). V lost 4 bases, J lost 8 bases, and 20 bases lay in between. This CDR3 has 15 residues. The germline V gene has CDR1 SGHDN and CDR2 FVKESK. The CDR3 region is CASSPLTVREGEAFF. For the CDR3, the DNA is TGTGCCAGCAGCCCCCTGACAGTGCGGGAGGGAGAAGCTTTCTTT.

This clonotype was counted only a few times. CDR3 sequence (DNA): TGCGCCAGCAGCCAGAGGGACCGGGACAGGGGGTACGAGCAGTACTTC. Translation gives CASSQRDRDRGYEQYF. The chain recombines TRBV4-1 with TRBJ2-7; 11 bases are a match to TRBD1. The ends lost 3 bases at V and 4 bases at J; junction bases unmatched: 8. The CDR3 contains 16 residues. Germline CDR1 is MGHRA and CDR2 is YSYEKL.

This clonotype has a count of ten or more. The rearrangement joins TRBV7-2 to TRBJ2-7; 9 bases map to TRBD1. Per germline, CDR1 SGHTA and CDR2 FQGNSA. V lost 0 bases to trimming and J lost 6 bases; unmatched junction nucleotides: 6. The length of the CDR3 is 15 residues. The CDR3 DNA is TGTGCCAGCAGCTTAGCCGGGACAGGGCAGTTCGAGCAGTACTTC. Translation gives CASSLAGTGQFEQYF.

This clonotype has ten or more counts. The chain couples TRBV30 to TRBJ2-7; a weak D match, TRBD2 (5 bases). Germline V gene data show CDR1 as GTSNPN and CDR2 as SVGIG (reference sequence). This CDR3 contains 12 residues. Trimming took off 2 bases at V and 6 bases at J, with 11 bases between the two ends. For the CDR3, the DNA is TGTGCCTGGAGTCCGTGGACTGGCGAGCAGTACTTC. It translates to CAWSPWTGEQYF.